The rows below give T cell receptor beta chains drawn from one sample of a study of cytomegalovirus exposure and HLA in healthy donors. Produced via immunoSEQ multiplex PCR; TCRdb's table is partial and in-frame only. This sample has around 170,000 clones; over 65% occur once, and the top ten carry about 2.4%. What was sequenced was PBMCs. Receptors were obtained from a man aged 55 to 70 in good health and CMV-seronegative. Each CDR3 is given with its conserved first and last residue. Each record gives: clone size, J gene, V gene, D gene, CDR3 DNA, CDR3 protein. A D gene is named only where the DNA matches it firmly. Rows may omit the clone size; those that give it use once, few, many or a size class.

>NA|TRBJ1-4|TRBV6-1|TRBD1
TGTGCCAGCAGTGAAGAGGGGACAGGGAGGGTTTATGAAAAACTGTTTTTT
CASSEEGTGRVYEKLFF
>few|TRBJ2-5|TRBV12-2|NA
TGTGCAAGTCGCCCCTATACAGGACAGCGAGAGACCCAGTACTTC
CASRPYTGQRETQYF
>NA|TRBJ1-1|TRBV29-1|TRBD1
TGCAGCGTTGCAGGGGGCCGAAACACTGAAGCTTTCTTT
CSVAGGRNTEAFF
>once|TRBJ2-1|TRBV11-2|TRBD2
TGTGCCAGCAGCCGGACTAGCGGGGGGAATGAGCAGTTCTTC
CASSRTSGGNEQFF
>NA|TRBJ1-6|TRBV6-5|NA
TGTGCCAGCAGACAGGGCTCATATAATTCACCCCTCCACTTT
CASRQGSYNSPLHF
>NA|TRBJ2-3|TRBV6-1|NA
TGTGCCAGCAGTGCTGTACTAGCTGATACGCAGTATTTT
CASSAVLADTQYF
>NA|TRBJ2-3|TRBV2|TRBD2
TGTGCCAGCAGTCGACTAGCGGGAGTCACAGATACGCAGTATTTT
CASSRLAGVTDTQYF
>once|TRBJ1-1|TRBV9|NA
TGTGCCAGCAGCGTATCCGGGAAATTGAACACTGAAGCTTTCTTT
CASSVSGKLNTEAFF
>NA|TRBJ1-2|TRBV2|NA
TGTGCCAGCAGTGGGGCAGGTTCTAACTATGGCTACACCTTC
CASSGAGSNYGYTF
>NA|TRBJ2-1|TRBV5-1|TRBD1
TGCGCCAGCAGCCCAGGGGGACAGTCGTCCTACAATGAGCAGTTCTTC
CASSPGGQSSYNEQFF
>few|TRBJ1-2|TRBV29-1|NA
TGCAGCGTTGATACTCTTAGAGACTACCCCTTC
CSVDTLRDYPF
>once|TRBJ2-1|TRBV19|TRBD2
TGTGCCAGTAGTATAGGTGGTAGCGGGTTCGATGAGCAGTTCTTC
CASSIGGSGFDEQFF
>few|TRBJ1-2|TRBV4-1|TRBD1
TGCGCCAGCTCCCAGGGACAGGGGAGTGACGGTGGCTACACCTTC
CASSQGQGSDGGYTF
>once|TRBJ2-3|TRBV19|NA
TGTGCCAGTAGTATCCAGGCCCTCACAGATACGCAGTATTTT
CASSIQALTDTQYF
>NA|TRBJ2-7|TRBV7-2|NA
TGTGCCAGCAGCTTAGGTCGGGAGCCCTACGAGCAGTACTTC
CASSLGREPYEQYF
>NA|TRBJ1-2|TRBV12-5|NA
TGTGCTAGTGGCATAGACAGCTATAGGGGCTACACCTTC
CASGIDSYRGYTF